These 12 T cell receptor beta chains were all obtained from the same sample, sequenced in a study of beta chain features in type 1 diabetes. The authors reverse transcribed all of the isolated RNA, so sequencing captured expressed TCRB transcripts. Method: immunoSEQ multiplex PCR; TCRdb's copy keeps in-frame clones and lacks some. Among about 16,000 clones listed, less than 60% were seen once. The sample comprised stem cell memory CD4+ T cells from blood. The source of these receptors is a woman aged 18-30 years in good health.

This clone was seen only a few times. The chain links TRBV7-2 to TRBJ1-1, with 7 bases lining up with TRBD1. The length of the CDR3 is 14 residues. Germline CDR1 and CDR2: SGHTA and FQGNSA. The V and J ends lost 5 bases and 5 bases, in that order; junction bases with no gene match: 8. For the CDR3, the DNA is TGTGCCAGCAGCCGCCGACAGGGCGCGACTGAAGCTTTCTTT. This sequence encodes CASSRRQGATEAFF.

This chain joins TRBV5-1 and TRBJ2-3, with D tentatively TRBD1 (6 bases). V shed 4 bases and J shed 4 bases, with 10 bases lying between them. The CDR3 spans 13 residues. Per the germline V gene, CDR1 is SGHRS and CDR2 is YFSETQ. The CDR3 protein is CASSVQGADTQYF. As DNA, the CDR3 is TGCGCCAGCAGCGTACAGGGCGCAGATACGCAGTATTTT.

This clone was detected only a few times. This chain links TRBV7-3 with TRBJ1-2, with TRBD1 identical over 7 bases. Germline CDR1 is SGHTA and CDR2 is FQGTGA. V lost 5 bases, J lost 6 bases, and 12 bases stayed unmatched. This CDR3 comprises 15 residues. DNA for the CDR3: TGTGCCAGCAGCCCAAACCCGACAGGGAAACATGGCTACACCTTC. It is translated as CASSPNPTGKHGYTF.

V and J are TRBV7-9 and TRBJ2-3, with 8 bases aligning to TRBD1. Germline CDR1 and CDR2: SEHNR and FQNEAQ (reference sequence). The CDR3 has 16 amino acids. The junction had 6 bases not matched to a gene; V was cut back by 2 bases and J by 2 bases. The CDR3 coding sequence is TGTGCCAGCAGCTTAATCCAGGGGGCTAACACAGATACGCAGTATTTT. This codes for CASSLIQGANTDTQYF.

This clone was recorded a few times. This chain connects TRBV18 to TRBJ1-5, with D uncertain. The CDR3 covers 14 residues. With 3 bases removed from V and 4 bases from J, the gap between germline ends came to 10 bases. Germline lookup yields CDR1 KGHSH and CDR2 LQKENI. The CDR3, as DNA: TGTGCCAGCTCACCCGGACTTGGGAATCAGCCCCAGCATTTT. This translates into CASSPGLGNQPQHF.

This chain uses TRBV23-1 with TRBJ1-6, with 7 bases lining up with TRBD1. TRBV23-1 has ORF status, its function being uncertain. V trimming: 4 bases; J trimming: 7 bases; junction bases outside the gene matches: 4. The CDR3 length is 14 residues. Here the CDR3 DNA reads TGCGCCAGCAGTCCCGGGACAGCGAATTCACCCCTCCACTTT. It encodes CASSPGTANSPLHF.

V gene TRBV23-1 combines with J gene TRBJ1-2; possible D gene TRBD1, 5 bases. TRBV23-1 is an open reading frame, and its role is uncertain. The CDR3 covers 18 residues. V dropped 11 bases and J dropped 0 bases, with 28 bases sitting between them. In DNA form, the CDR3 reads TGCGCCGGACTATATCCACGGGACGGCCGATCAACTAACTATGGCTACACCTTC. Amino acid sequence: CAGLYPRDGRSTNYGYTF.

In the case of this clone: Its ends do not fully match the called genes, so a read error is possible. The J gene is TRBJ1-1, the V gene TRBV2, with 9 bases that match TRBD1. Germline CDR1 SNHLY, CDR2 FYNNEI. This CDR3 comprises 15 residues. The CDR3 protein is CASSEAGTGRTEAFF. DNA for the CDR3: TGTGCCAGCAGTGAAGCGGGGACAGGGCGGACTGAAGCTTTTTTT.

The CDR3 DNA reads as TGCAGCGCCTCGGACACCTTCTCCTACGAGCAGTACTTC. This gives the protein CSASDTFSYEQYF. The gene calls are TRBV29-1 and TRBJ2-7, with D tentatively TRBD1 (5 bases). The ends were cut back, 7 bases at V and 0 bases at J, with 13 bases in the middle. CDR1 and CDR2 from the germline V gene are SQVTM and ANQGSEA. The CDR3 is 13 amino acids.

The chain combines TRBV7-2 with TRBJ1-5; 7 bases fit TRBD1. This CDR3 is built from 15 residues. The J segment lost 2 bases and the V segment lost 1 base, leaving 2 bases of the junction unmatched. Germline CDR1 SGHTA, CDR2 FQGNSA. The CDR3 here is CASSLEGAGNQPQHF. In DNA, the CDR3 is TGTGCCAGCAGCTTAGAGGGGGCCGGCAATCAGCCCCAGCATTTT.

The genes are TRBV6-5 and TRBJ1-2; D unresolved. This CDR3 has 15 residues. Germline values: CDR1 MNHEY, CDR2 SVGAGI. V was trimmed by 8 bases and J by 0 bases, leaving 16 bases between them. The CDR3 protein is CASSRDAGPNYGYTF. Written as DNA, the CDR3 is TGTGCCAGCTCCCGCGACGCAGGTCCTAACTATGGCTACACCTTC.

The chain links TRBV27 to TRBJ1-1; 8 bases are a match to TRBD1. CDR3 length equals 14 residues. The V segment lost 5 bases and the J segment 7 bases; nucleotides outside the gene matches: 9. Germline CDR1 is MNHEY and CDR2 is SMNVEV (reference sequence). The CDR3 DNA sequence: TGTGCCAGCAGTCCGACAGGGGATCCTAATGAAGCTTTCTTT. Its translation: CASSPTGDPNEAFF.